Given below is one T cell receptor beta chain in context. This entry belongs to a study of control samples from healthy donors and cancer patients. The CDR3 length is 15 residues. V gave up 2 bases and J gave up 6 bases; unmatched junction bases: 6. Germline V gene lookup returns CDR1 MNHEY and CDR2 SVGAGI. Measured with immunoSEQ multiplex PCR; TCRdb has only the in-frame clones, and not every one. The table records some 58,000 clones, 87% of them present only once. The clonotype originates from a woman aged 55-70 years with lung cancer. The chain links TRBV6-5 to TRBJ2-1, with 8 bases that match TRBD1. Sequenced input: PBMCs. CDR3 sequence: CASSYRQGARNEQFF. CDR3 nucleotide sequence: TGTGCCAGCAGTTACCGGCAGGGGGCCCGCAATGAGCAGTTCTTC.